This T cell receptor (beta chain) originates from a study of Graves' ophthalmopathy and Graves' hyperthyroidism (dated by TCRdb to the late 2010s). For the wider study: Peripheral blood samples were taken at the time of initial diagnosis, before any treatment was given. To tell Graves' ophthalmopathy apart from Graves' hyperthyroidism, and to predict which patients would progress to ophthalmopathy, the study relied on TCR beta repertoire signatures. In total, approximately 130 blood samples were TCR-sequenced: 43 ophthalmopathy, some 80 hyperthyroidism and 17 hyperthyroidism-to-ophthalmopathy patients. To explore V-J signatures that separate ophthalmopathy from hyperthyroidism, a discovery set of approximately 100 patients was enrolled, consisting of fewer than 45 with ophthalmopathy and roughly 60 with stable hyperthyroidism. The independent validation cohort included about 20 hyperthyroidism patients plus 17 patients who later progressed from hyperthyroidism to ophthalmopathy. In five or six hyperthyroidism patients, the T-cell repertoires found in thyroid tissue were compared with those found in blood. Once sampling was done, hyperthyroidism patients were given methimazole at a starting dose of 30 mg daily, while ophthalmopathy patients were given high-dose intravenous methylprednisolone. The roughly 91 discovery patients were randomly split 7:3 into training and test sets. Points the paper makes about the study in general: Among expanded thyroid clonotypes with frequency above 0.001, most also showed up in blood, which suggests that blood repertoires may reflect the thyroid immune response. Sample size was not predetermined statistically, and investigators were not blinded to group allocation. In validation, the model predicted ophthalmopathy progression with about 71% sensitivity and roughly 78% specificity; some 13 predicted patients were CT-confirmed with GO in a median of about 6.2 months. In cross-validation, the 13-signature model distinguished ophthalmopathy from stable hyperthyroidism with almost 90% sensitivity and around 81% specificity, and in the test set the corresponding values were around 80% and 75%.

For repertoire sequencing, the TCR beta CDR3 regions were amplified from RNA transcripts. A first-round RT-PCR used HTBI primers with the Qiagen OneStep RT-PCR kit, followed by a second-round multiplex PCR, size selection and purification. The libraries underwent paired-end sequencing with 100 bp reads on an Illumina HiSeq2000. The study's processing was this. SOAPnuke was used to process the reads, removing any read that contained adapters or uncalled bases, had a mean Phred below 15, or lacked an exact match to the constant primer or identifier. COPE v1.2.5 was used to merge high-quality paired reads. Each unique nucleotide sequence was defined as a clonotype, and clonotypes were aligned to IMGT TRB V, D and J references with MiTCR v1.1. Only V-J combinations with frequency above 0.0001 were analysed, covering around 99% of repertoires. For each V-J combination, a TCR clonal expansion and chaos score was defined as the ratio of F50 clonal expansion to chaos observed in the TCRdist matrix. Features were reduced by Welch's t-statistics and random forest to 10 to 15 V-J combinations, which fed a naive Bayes classifier. Thyroid-blood repertoire similarity was quantified with the Morisita-Horn index. The public reads were reanalyzed by TCRdb: fastp trimming at Q25, MiXCR alignment, in-frame beta chains only. Rows with a matching CDR3 protein are joined into one entry that keeps the most common DNA and genes. Clone size and V and J calls follow TCRdb, not the original study. The sample records approximately 150,000 distinct CDR3 sequences, roughly two fifths of which are singletons. Around 8.9% of the sample is held by the ten biggest clonotypes.

The table lists this clonotype with many counts. Its antigen target is currently unknown. No quality values exist for individual bases; no much larger clone is one base distant. From the cysteine through the phenylalanine, the CDR3 covers 14 amino acids. The DNA shown is the 42-base CDR3, in frame from base 1. The junction shows trimming of 10 bases on V and 2 bases on J, plus 18 bases between the germline ends. Patients with ophthalmopathy had moderately to severely active disease, with a Clinical Activity Score of 3 or more, a NOSPECS grade of 4 or more, and a disease duration of less than 3 months. Patients with other autoimmune diseases, uncontrolled infections, pregnancy or lactation were excluded from the study. Clinical symptoms, serum thyroxine, TRAb, thyroid ultrasound and orbital computed tomography were used for diagnosis. PBMCs were isolated from about 9 ml of fresh peripheral blood by Ficoll-Paque density gradient centrifugation. Trizol reagent was used to extract the total RNA, and its quality was then checked on an Agilent 2100 Bioanalyzer.

The sample comprised peripheral blood. The rearranged chain carries TRBV12-3 or TRBV12-4 and TRBJ2-7, with the D call tentatively TRBD1 or TRBD2, each fitting 5 bases. The receptor was isolated from a man younger than 45 with Graves' ophthalmopathy. Donor details come from another sample of the same person, matched by shared clones. The CDR3 is CATRGASSAYEQYF. The DNA is as follows: TGTGCCACCCGAGGGGCTAGCTCAGCCTACGAGCAGTACTTC.